This is a list of T cell receptor beta chains from one sample in a study of T cell responses to AZD1222 COVID-19 vaccine. Method: immunoSEQ multiplex PCR; TCRdb's copy keeps in-frame clones and lacks some. The table records about 110,000 clones, about 86% of them present only once. Source: peripheral blood, taken on day 0 of AZD1222 vaccination. These receptors were taken from an adult in good health. Each CDR3 is given with its conserved first and last residue. The D gene is left open where the match is weak. Rows may omit the clone size; those that give it use once, few, many or a size class.

clone_size	v_call	j_call	d_call	cdr3_nt	cdr3_aa
-	TRBV5-1	TRBJ1-5	-	TGCGCCAGCAGCTTGGGGTCGGTAAATCAGCCCCAGCATTTT	CASSLGSVNQPQHF
-	TRBV9	TRBJ2-7	TRBD2	TGTGCCAGCAGCGCACCGGGACTAGCGGGGCTCGAGCAGTACTTC	CASSAPGLAGLEQYF
-	TRBV14	TRBJ2-7	-	TGTGCCAGCAGCCAAAGGCCAGGGGTGGACGAGCAGTACTTC	CASSQRPGVDEQYF
once	TRBV13	TRBJ1-6	-	TGTGCCAGCAGCTTAGGCCGGGGCAGGGTGGATAATTCACCCCTCCACTTT	CASSLGRGRVDNSPLHF
few	TRBV5-1	TRBJ2-7	TRBD1	TGCGCCAGCAGCTTAGGCGACAGGGGCTACGAGCAGTACTTC	CASSLGDRGYEQYF
-	TRBV24-1	TRBJ2-3	TRBD1	TGTGCCACTGGACAGGGGAGCACAGATACGCAGTATTTT	CATGQGSTDTQYF
-	TRBV2	TRBJ1-4	-	TGTGCCAGCAGGATAGAGATAGTGGGGGAAAAACTGTTTTTT	CASRIEIVGEKLFF
few	TRBV19	TRBJ2-1	-	TGTGCCAGTAGTATTCGGGGGGACAGCTACAATGAGCAGTTCTTC	CASSIRGDSYNEQFF
-	TRBV5-1	TRBJ2-7	TRBD1	TGCGCCAGCAGCCGATCGACAGGGGGGATCTACGAGCAGTACTTC	CASSRSTGGIYEQYF
-	TRBV3-1/TRBV3-2	TRBJ1-3	TRBD1	TGTGCCAGCAGCCCGAACCAGGGGGTAGGTGGAAACACCATATATTTT	CASSPNQGVGGNTIYF
-	TRBV6-5	TRBJ1-1	TRBD1	TGTGCCAGCACCCCGAGACAGGGCCGGATGATGGCTTTCTTT	CASTPRQGRMMAFF
-	TRBV4-3	TRBJ1-6	-	TGCGCCAGCAGCCCCGCACGGGGAAATTCACCCCTCCACTTT	CASSPARGNSPLHF
-	TRBV6-5	TRBJ2-5	TRBD2	TGTGCCAGCAGGCCACTAGCGCTTCAAGAGACCCAGTACTTC	CASRPLALQETQYF
-	TRBV24-1	TRBJ1-1	-	TGTGCCACCAGTGATTTCCAGGGCCTGAGGGCTTTCTTT	CATSDFQGLRAFF
-	TRBV28	TRBJ1-5	-	TGTGCCAGCAGTGAAACAGATCAGCCCCAGCATTTT	CASSETDQPQHF
-	TRBV19	TRBJ2-7	-	TGTGCCAGTAGTACGGACAACACCTACGAGCAGTACTTC	CASSTDNTYEQYF
once	TRBV19	TRBJ1-1	-	TGTGCCAGTAGTATCAGGCTGAGAAACACTGAAGCTTTCTTT	CASSIRLRNTEAFF
few	TRBV11-1	TRBJ1-6	-	TGTGCCAGCAGCTTTACGGATTCAGGAAATTCACCCCTCCACTTT	CASSFTDSGNSPLHF
-	TRBV12-3/TRBV12-4	TRBJ2-7	-	TGTGCCAGCAGTTTAGCCCGGGCCCACGAGCAGTACTTC	CASSLARAHEQYF
once	TRBV3-1/TRBV3-2	TRBJ1-1	-	TGTGCCAGCAGCCAAGACAGCTTAGCTTTCGGTGAAGCTTTCTTT	CASSQDSLAFGEAFF
-	TRBV5-1	TRBJ1-1	-	TGCGCCAGCAGCCGGGAGACGGGAAACACTGAAGCTTTCTTT	CASSRETGNTEAFF
-	TRBV5-1	TRBJ1-6	TRBD1	TGCGCCAGCAGCTTGAATGGGTACAGGGGGCACAGTAATTCACCCCTCCACTTT	CASSLNGYRGHSNSPLHF
-	TRBV19	TRBJ2-7	TRBD1	TGTGCCAGTAGTACAATTACCTCCGGGACAGGGGTTTGGGGTGAGCAGTACTTC	CASSTITSGTGVWGEQYF
-	TRBV4-2	TRBJ2-7	-	TGTGCCAGCAGCCAAGATCCGGACCCGTCGTCGGAGCAGTACTTC	CASSQDPDPSSEQYF
-	TRBV3-1/TRBV3-2	TRBJ1-2	-	TGTGCCAGCAGCCAAGACAGGGCGCCCGCCTTC	CASSQDRAPAF
once	TRBV27	TRBJ2-3	TRBD1	TGTGCCAGCAGTCCCGACAGGGGGCTAAACACAGATACGCAGTATTTT	CASSPDRGLNTDTQYF
-	TRBV9	TRBJ1-2	-	TGTGCCAGCAGCGTAGAACGGGGGAACTATGGCTACACCTTC	CASSVERGNYGYTF
-	TRBV6-2/TRBV6-3	TRBJ1-1	-	TGTGCCAGCAGCCTCGGACGTAGCACTGAAGCTTTCTTT	CASSLGRSTEAFF
-	TRBV19	TRBJ2-5	-	TGTGCCAGTAGTATTTGGTGGTCTAGTCAGGAGGAAGAGACCCAGTACTTC	CASSIWWSSQEEETQYF
-	TRBV6-2/TRBV6-3	TRBJ1-2	-	TGTGCCAGCAGTTTGGTTGGCGGGGGCTACACCTTC	CASSLVGGGYTF
-	TRBV30	TRBJ2-1	-	TGTGCGTTAGCCGGGGGGCAGAGCTCCTACAATGAGCAGTTCTTC	CALAGGQSSYNEQFF
-	TRBV18	TRBJ2-5	-	TGTGCCAGCTCACGAAGGGGCGGGCCTGGATCCCAAGAGACCCAGTACTTC	CASSRRGGPGSQETQYF
-	TRBV9	TRBJ1-2	-	TGTGCCAGCCACTTTGGGGGGCCGGGGAGCTATGGCTACACCTTC	CASHFGGPGSYGYTF
-	TRBV5-4	TRBJ2-5	-	TGTGCCAGCAGCTTGAGGCAGCAAGAGACCCAGTACTTC	CASSLRQQETQYF
-	TRBV5-1	TRBJ2-3	-	TGCGCCAGCAGCTTGGGAAACAAGTGGGGCACAGATACGCAGTATTTT	CASSLGNKWGTDTQYF
few	TRBV5-1	TRBJ2-5	TRBD1	TGCGCCAGCAGCCCCGGGACAGGGGGCTACCAAGAGACCCAGTACTTC	CASSPGTGGYQETQYF
medium-sized	TRBV28	TRBJ1-1	-	TGTGCCAGCAGCCAACTAAACATCCGAACAAGCCAGAACACTGAAGCTTTCTTT	CASSQLNIRTSQNTEAFF
-	TRBV7-8	TRBJ1-5	-	TGTGCCAGCAGCTTTAGGGGACGTCAGCCCCAGCATTTT	CASSFRGRQPQHF
-	TRBV11-3	TRBJ2-2	-	TGTGCCAGCAGCTTAGTTAGGGGAGGAACCGGGGAGCTGTTTTTT	CASSLVRGGTGELFF
-	TRBV5-1	TRBJ2-1	TRBD2	TGCGCCAGCAGCTTGGTTGGGGAGGGCTCCTACAATGAGCAGTTCTTC	CASSLVGEGSYNEQFF
-	TRBV29-1	TRBJ2-3	-	TGCAGCGTAACAGGGTGGGGCACAGATACGCAGTATTTT	CSVTGWGTDTQYF
-	TRBV7-3	TRBJ2-7	-	TGTGCCAGCAGCTTAACCCCAGGGGGGACCTACGAGCAGTACTTC	CASSLTPGGTYEQYF
-	TRBV6-5	TRBJ1-1	-	TGTGCCGTAGAGGGGGGCGGCACTGAAGCTTTCTTT	CAVEGGGTEAFF
-	TRBV29-1	TRBJ1-4	TRBD1	TGCAGCGTTGAAGACCCTGGGACAGCGAATGTGGAAAAACTGTTTTTT	CSVEDPGTANVEKLFF
once	TRBV5-1	TRBJ2-7	-	TGCGCCAGCAGCTTCTCGTCCGGACAAAGCTCCTACGAGCAGTACTTC	CASSFSSGQSSYEQYF
-	TRBV5-1	TRBJ1-4	-	TGCGCCAGCAGCTTGGGGACCCTAGGGGGTGAAAAACTGTTTTTT	CASSLGTLGGEKLFF
-	TRBV19	TRBJ2-2	TRBD2	TGTGCCAGCAAGCGGGGGGGCACCGGGGAGCTGTTTTTT	CASKRGGTGELFF